This T cell receptor (beta chain) appears in the sequencing data of a study of blood T cell repertoires in COVID-19. Whole-study context: PBMCs, B-cell-depleted T cells, or T cells were the source of the cDNA or gDNA that made up the material.

Per the original methods: Amplification from reference gene primers served as the basis for estimated nucleated cell counts. This table comes from immunoSEQ multiplex PCR, and its TCRdb copy is limited to in-frame clones, with some not included. V, J and clone size reflect that table, while D and trimming were determined from the DNA. The sample contains some 300,000 clones, about 90% of which appear only once. Participants were aged 18 to 89 years from approximately 23 US areas. Cohort 3 donors counted as recovered after two negative PCRs, clearance, or resolved symptoms. The TCR originated in a woman younger than 45 who had recovered from COVID-19. Source material: PBMCs or T cells enriched from blood (not recorded which).

The CDR3 sequence: CASSLGTTGLNQPQHF. The CDR3 nucleotides read TGTGCCAGCAGCTTAGGGACGACAGGACTCAATCAGCCCCAGCATTTT. The chain carries TRBV11-2 and TRBJ1-5; weak D call: TRBD1 (6 bases). With 1 base removed from V and 3 bases from J, the gap between germline ends came to 13 bases. Germline V gene data show CDR1 as SGHAT and CDR2 as FQNNGV. The CDR3 covers 16 residues.